Described below is a single T cell receptor (beta chain) sequence and its context. Its antigen is currently unknown. The time point was: after neoadjuvant nivolumab, at surgical resection. This record belongs to a study of neoadjuvant anti-PD-1 for oral cavity cancer. Overall study: Before surgery, most patients got three to four biweekly 3 mg/kg nivolumab doses. Study results and limitations: Higher pretreatment blood Treg/Th17 ratios correlated with higher pretreatment blood and lower post-treatment tumor TCRbeta clonality.

The protocol was immunoSEQ multiplex PCR, while the TCRdb copy is restricted to in-frame clones and leaves out a portion. The profile shows about 68,000 clones, about 85% of them singletons. The junction had 8 bases not matched to a gene; V was cut back by 5 bases and J by 2 bases. This CDR3 is built from 16 residues. Looked up from germline, CDR1 is SGHTA and CDR2 is FQGNSA. The sequenced sample was PBMCs, obtained after nivolumab (anti-PD-1) treatment. This TCR came from a person between 40 and 80 years old with oral cavity squamous cell carcinoma. The gene calls are TRBV7-2 and TRBJ2-2, with TRBD2 identical over 7 bases. CDR3 amino acids: CASSKQAGVNTGELFF. Written as DNA, the CDR3 is TGTGCCAGCAGCAAGCAGGCGGGAGTCAACACCGGGGAGCTGTTTTTT.